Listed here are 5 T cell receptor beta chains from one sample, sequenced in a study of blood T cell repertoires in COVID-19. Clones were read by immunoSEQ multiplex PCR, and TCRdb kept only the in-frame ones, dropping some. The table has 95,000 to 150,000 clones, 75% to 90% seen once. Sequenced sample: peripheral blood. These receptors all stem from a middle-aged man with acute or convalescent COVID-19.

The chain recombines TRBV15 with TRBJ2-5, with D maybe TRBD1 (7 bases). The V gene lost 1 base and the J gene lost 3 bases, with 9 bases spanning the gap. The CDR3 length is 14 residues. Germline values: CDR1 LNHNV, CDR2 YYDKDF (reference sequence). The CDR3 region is CATSRGRGEETQYF. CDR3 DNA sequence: TGTGCCACCAGCAGAGGCAGGGGGGAAGAGACCCAGTACTTC.

The CDR3 here is CASSVGVGEGSNTEAFF. CDR3 DNA sequence: TGTGCCAGCAGCGTAGGTGTGGGGGAGGGATCGAACACTGAAGCTTTCTTT. V usage is TRBV9 and J usage is TRBJ1-1; possibly TRBD1 for D (5 bases). The CDR3 sequence is 17 residues long. Trimming cost V 0 bases and J 1 base, with 16 bases left between them. CDR1 SGDLS and CDR2 YYNGEE come from the germline V gene.

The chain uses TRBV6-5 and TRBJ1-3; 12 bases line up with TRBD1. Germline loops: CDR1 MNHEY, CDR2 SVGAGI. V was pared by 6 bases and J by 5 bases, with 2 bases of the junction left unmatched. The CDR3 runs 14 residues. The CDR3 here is CASSRDRGRNTIYF. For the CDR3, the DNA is TGTGCCAGCAGCCGGGACAGGGGGCGAAACACCATATATTTT.

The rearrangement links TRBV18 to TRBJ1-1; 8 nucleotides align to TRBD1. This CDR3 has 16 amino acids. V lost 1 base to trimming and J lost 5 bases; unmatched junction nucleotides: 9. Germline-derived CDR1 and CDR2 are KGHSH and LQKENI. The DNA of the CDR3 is TGTGCCAGCTCACCACTCCAGGGGGCTAGGGAGACTGAAGCTTTCTTT. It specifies CASSPLQGARETEAFF. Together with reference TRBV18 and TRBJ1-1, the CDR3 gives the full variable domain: NAGVMQNPRHLVRRRGQEARLRCSPMKGHSHVYWYRQLPEEGLKFMVYLQKENIIDESGMPKERFSAEFPKEGPSILRIQQVVRGDSAAYFCASSPLQGARETEAFFGQGTRLTVV.

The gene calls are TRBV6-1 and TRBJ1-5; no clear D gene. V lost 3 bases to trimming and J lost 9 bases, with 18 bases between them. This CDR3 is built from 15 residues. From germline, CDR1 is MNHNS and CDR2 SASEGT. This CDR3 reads CASSDSGGLILPQHF. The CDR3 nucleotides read TGTGCCAGCAGTGACAGCGGTGGGCTGATTTTGCCCCAGCATTTT.